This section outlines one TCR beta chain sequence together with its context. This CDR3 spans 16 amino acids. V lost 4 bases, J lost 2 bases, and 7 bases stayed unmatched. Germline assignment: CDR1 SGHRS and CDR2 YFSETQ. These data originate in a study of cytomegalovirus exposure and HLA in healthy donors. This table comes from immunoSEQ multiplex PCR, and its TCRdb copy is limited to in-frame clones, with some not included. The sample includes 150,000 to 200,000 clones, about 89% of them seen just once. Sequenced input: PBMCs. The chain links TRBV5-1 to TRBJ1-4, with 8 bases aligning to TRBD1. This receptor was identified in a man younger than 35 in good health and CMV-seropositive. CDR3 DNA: TGCGCCAGCAGCCAGGGACAGGTGGTCACTAATGAAAAACTGTTTTTT. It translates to CASSQGQVVTNEKLFF. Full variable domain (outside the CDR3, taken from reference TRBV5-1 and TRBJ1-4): KAGVTQTPRYLIKTRGQQVTLSCSPISGHRSVSWYQQTPGQGLQFLFEYFSETQRNKGNFPGRFSGRQFSNSRSEMNVSTLELGDSALYLCASSQGQVVTNEKLFFGSGTQLSVL.